Listed below are T cell receptor beta chains from one sample, sequenced in a study of cytomegalovirus exposure and HLA in healthy donors. Libraries were prepared by immunoSEQ multiplex PCR; TCRdb keeps only in-frame clonotypes and omits some of them. Among around 150,000 clones listed, over 75% were seen once. Material for sequencing was PBMCs. The source of these receptors is a man in his thirties or forties in good health and CMV-seropositive. Both conserved end residues are part of each CDR3. D genes are given only for firm matches. Clone size is shown for a subset of rows, as once, few, many or a class of expanded clone.

size	V	J	D	DNA	CDR3
NA	TRBV6-6	TRBJ1-5	NA	TGTGCCAGCAGTTATGAGGTTAATCAGCCCCAGCATTTT	CASSYEVNQPQHF
NA	TRBV6-5	TRBJ1-1	NA	TGTGCCAGCAGAGCCAGGGGTAACACTGAAGCTTTCTTT	CASRARGNTEAFF
NA	TRBV6-4	TRBJ2-3	NA	TGTGCCAGCAGTGACGGGGCTAGGGCAGATACGCAGTATTTT	CASSDGARADTQYF
NA	TRBV4-1	TRBJ1-6	NA	TGCGCCAGCAGCCAAGACCTAACGGGGAGACATTCACCCCTCCACTTT	CASSQDLTGRHSPLHF
NA	TRBV5-1	TRBJ2-5	NA	TGCGCCAGCACGGAACAGGGCCTTGGTGAGCAGTACTTC	CASTEQGLGEQYF
NA	TRBV18	TRBJ1-5	NA	TGTGCCAGCTCACCGTCGGGGGGAACGGAGCCCCAGCATTTT	CASSPSGGTEPQHF
NA	TRBV5-5	TRBJ2-7	TRBD2	TGTGCCAGCAGCTTGGCCTGGGAGGGAACTCTACGAGGGCAGTACTTC	CASSLAWEGTLRGQYF
NA	TRBV6-5	TRBJ1-1	NA	TGTGCCAGCAGTTACTCGTTTACCGGGAACACTGAAGCTTTCTTT	CASSYSFTGNTEAFF
NA	TRBV5-1	TRBJ1-3	NA	TGCGCCAGCAGCTTAACAGGCTCTGGAAACACCATATATTTT	CASSLTGSGNTIYF
NA	TRBV14	TRBJ2-5	TRBD2	TGTGCCAGCAGCCGAGGCGCCGGGACTACCCGGTTTGCCCAGTACTTC	CASSRGAGTTRFAQYF
NA	TRBV10-1	TRBJ2-7	TRBD1	TGCGCCAGCAGTGAGGGGACAGGGGTTCGCGAGCAGTACTTC	CASSEGTGVREQYF
NA	TRBV30	TRBJ1-5	TRBD1	TGTGCCTGGAGTGCGGACAGGGATGCCTTATTGGGCAATCAGCCCCAGCATTTT	CAWSADRDALLGNQPQHF
NA	TRBV4-1	TRBJ1-2	NA	NA	CASSQEFGTGTF
NA	TRBV5-1	TRBJ2-7	TRBD1	TGCGCCAGCAGCCTTTCGGGACAGGGGCACGAGCAGTACTTC	CASSLSGQGHEQYF
NA	TRBV2	TRBJ1-4	NA	TGTGCCAGCAGTCTCCAGGGCTCCACTAATGAAAAACTGTTTTTT	CASSLQGSTNEKLFF
NA	TRBV21-1	TRBJ1-1	NA	TGTGCCAGCAGCAAAGAGGGTACCTTAAATGACTCCCGGGACACCGACACTGAAGCTTTCTTT	CASSKEGTLNDSRDTDTEAFF
NA	TRBV11-2	TRBJ2-2	NA	TGTGCCAGCAGCTTGCAAAGTAGCGGGGAGCTGTTTTTT	CASSLQSSGELFF
NA	TRBV9	TRBJ2-3	TRBD2	TGTGCCAGCAGCATCCAAGCGGGAGGCACAGATACGCAGTATTTT	CASSIQAGGTDTQYF
NA	TRBV7-9	TRBJ1-1	NA	TGTGCCAGCAGCAGTTCGGGTATCAACACTGAAGCTTTCTTT	CASSSSGINTEAFF
few	TRBV6-6	TRBJ2-1	TRBD1	TGTGCCAGCAGTTATGGGACAGGGGACAATGAGCAGTTCTTC	CASSYGTGDNEQFF
once	TRBV28	TRBJ1-6	NA	TGTGCCAGCAAGGAGGACAGAACCAATTCACCCCTCCACTTT	CASKEDRTNSPLHF
few	TRBV6-1	TRBJ2-2	NA	TGTGCCAGCAACACTGAGGAGTCCGGGGAGCTGTTTTTT	CASNTEESGELFF
NA	TRBV6-1	TRBJ1-5	NA	TGTGCCAGCAGCCCAGAACATAGCAATCAGCCCCAGCATTTT	CASSPEHSNQPQHF
NA	TRBV2	TRBJ1-4	NA	TGTGCCAGCCAAATAAGGGTTGGAGGAAAACTGTTTTTT	CASQIRVGGKLFF
NA	TRBV6-5	TRBJ2-2	TRBD2	TGTGCCAGCAAGGTAGCGGGGGAGACCGGGGAGCTGTTTTTT	CASKVAGETGELFF
NA	TRBV28	TRBJ1-4	TRBD1	TGTGCCACTTTAGGGACAGGGGGGGATGAAAAACTGTTTTTT	CATLGTGGDEKLFF
NA	TRBV27	TRBJ2-1	NA	TGTGCCAGCAGTGGGACCGGGACTGGCATCAATGAGCAGTTCTTC	CASSGTGTGINEQFF
few	TRBV11-1	TRBJ2-5	NA	TGTGCCAGCAGCTTCGGGACAAAAAAGGGAGAGACCCAGTACTTC	CASSFGTKKGETQYF
NA	TRBV11-1	TRBJ2-7	NA	TGTGCCAGCAGCCGGAAATGGGGAGACTACGAGCAGTACTTC	CASSRKWGDYEQYF
NA	TRBV4-2	TRBJ1-5	NA	TGTGCCAGCAGCCAAGGGAGCGGAGATCAGCCCCAGCATTTT	CASSQGSGDQPQHF
NA	TRBV28	TRBJ1-5	TRBD1	TGTGCCAGCAGTTTACCTAACAGGGGTCGAGGTCAGCCCCAGCATTTT	CASSLPNRGRGQPQHF
NA	TRBV5-1	TRBJ1-1	NA	TGCGCCAGCAGCTTTACAGGGACGAACACTGAAGCTTTCTTT	CASSFTGTNTEAFF
NA	TRBV5-6	TRBJ1-2	NA	TGTGCCAGCAGCTTGGTAGCGGGAGGGTGGTATGGCTACACCTTC	CASSLVAGGWYGYTF
NA	TRBV6-5	TRBJ1-1	NA	TGTGCCAGCAGTTACTGGATCGATCGGGGCACTGAAGCTTTCTTT	CASSYWIDRGTEAFF
NA	TRBV5-1	TRBJ2-5	TRBD2	TGCGCCAGCAGCGGCGGGACTAGCGGGGGGGAGACCCAGTACTTC	CASSGGTSGGETQYF
NA	TRBV14	TRBJ2-5	NA	TGTGCCAGCAGCCAAGAGGCAGTAGGAGACCAAGAGACCCAGTACTTC	CASSQEAVGDQETQYF
NA	TRBV7-8	TRBJ2-1	NA	TGTGCCAGCAGCTTACGCTGGGACAACTACAATGAGCAGTTCTTC	CASSLRWDNYNEQFF
NA	TRBV19	TRBJ1-2	NA	TGTGCCAGTAGTATCGGAGCTCAGCTCAGCTATGGCTACACCTTC	CASSIGAQLSYGYTF
NA	TRBV6-6	TRBJ2-7	NA	TGTGCCAGCAGTTACGACACAGGAGACGAGCAGTACTTC	CASSYDTGDEQYF
NA	TRBV5-1	TRBJ2-7	NA	TGCGCCAGCAGCCCAACGACAGGAGGCGGGGAGCAGTACTTC	CASSPTTGGGEQYF
few	TRBV2	TRBJ2-5	TRBD1	TGTGCCAGCAGGTCCGCGACAGGGTTATACTTC	CASRSATGLYF
NA	TRBV2	TRBJ1-2	TRBD1	TGTGCCAGCAGTGAGGACAGGGCCCGTAGCTACACCTTC	CASSEDRARSYTF
few	TRBV6-4	TRBJ1-2	TRBD1	TGTGCCAGCAGTGACTCCGGGACAGTGGAGGCGATCTATGGCTACACCTTC	CASSDSGTVEAIYGYTF
once	TRBV29-1	TRBJ2-1	TRBD2	TGCAGCGTCAATTCTCTAGCGGGGGGGTACAATGAGCAGTTCTTC	CSVNSLAGGYNEQFF
NA	TRBV15	TRBJ1-4	NA	TGTGCCACCAGCAGAGATGGTTACGGGCAGGGAGGGGAAAAACTGTTTTTT	CATSRDGYGQGGEKLFF
NA	TRBV4-1	TRBJ2-1	TRBD1	TGCGCCAGCAGCCACCGGACAGGGTTGGATGAGCAGTTCTTC	CASSHRTGLDEQFF
NA	TRBV30	TRBJ2-7	TRBD1	TGTGCCTGGAGTGGACAGGGGTACGAGCAGTACTTC	CAWSGQGYEQYF
NA	TRBV5-1	TRBJ2-7	TRBD2	TGCGCCAGCAGCGTCCGGGGGGGGGCCTCCTACGAGCAGTACTTC	CASSVRGGASYEQYF
NA	TRBV4-1	TRBJ2-5	TRBD2	TGCGCCAGCAGCCAAGATGCCCCCGGGACTACCCTAGGGACCCAGTACTTC	CASSQDAPGTTLGTQYF
NA	TRBV6-6	TRBJ2-7	TRBD1	TGTGCCAGCAGTTACTCCACAGGGGGATACGAGCAGTACTTC	CASSYSTGGYEQYF
few	TRBV6-1	TRBJ1-2	NA	TGTGCCAGCAGTCTCGTGGGGTGGAGGGAACAGGGCTACACCTTC	CASSLVGWREQGYTF